This T cell receptor beta chain originates from a study of brain T cells in children with intractable seizures. Repertoires were generated with immunoSEQ multiplex PCR, while TCRdb's copy carries only in-frame clones and drops some. The sample includes fewer than 80,000 clones, roughly 95% seen only once; the top ten take more than 0.3%. Germline V gene lookup returns CDR1 MNHNS and CDR2 SASEGT. This CDR3 spans 15 amino acids. Trimming left V 3 bases short and J 4 bases short, with 15 bases between. This clonotype was sampled from a boy under two years old with focal cortical dysplasia and intractable seizures. V usage is TRBV6-1 and J usage is TRBJ2-5; D could derive from TRBD1 or TRBD2 (7 bases each). The input for sequencing was peripheral blood, taken at surgery. The CDR3 sequence: CASSDPTGRGETQYF. For the CDR3, the DNA is TGTGCCAGCAGTGACCCGACAGGGAGGGGAGAGACCCAGTACTTC.